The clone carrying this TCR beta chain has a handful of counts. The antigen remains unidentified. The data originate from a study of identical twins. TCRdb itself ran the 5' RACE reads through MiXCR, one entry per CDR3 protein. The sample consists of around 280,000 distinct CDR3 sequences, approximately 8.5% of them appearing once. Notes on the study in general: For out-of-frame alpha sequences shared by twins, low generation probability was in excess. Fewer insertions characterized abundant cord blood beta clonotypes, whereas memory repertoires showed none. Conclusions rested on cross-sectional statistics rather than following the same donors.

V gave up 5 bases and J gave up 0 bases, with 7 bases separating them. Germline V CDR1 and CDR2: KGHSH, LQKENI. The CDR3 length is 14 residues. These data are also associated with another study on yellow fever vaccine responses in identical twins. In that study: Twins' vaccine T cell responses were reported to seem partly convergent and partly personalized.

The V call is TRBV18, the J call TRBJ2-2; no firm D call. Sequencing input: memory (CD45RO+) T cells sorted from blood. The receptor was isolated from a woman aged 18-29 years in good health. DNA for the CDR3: TGTGCCAGCTCATTCACTTCGAACACCGGGGAGCTGTTTTTT. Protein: CASSFTSNTGELFF. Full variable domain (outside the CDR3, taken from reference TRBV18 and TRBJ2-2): NAGVMQNPRHLVRRRGQEARLRCSPMKGHSHVYWYRQLPEEGLKFMVYLQKENIIDESGMPKERFSAEFPKEGPSILRIQQVVRGDSAAYFCASSFTSNTGELFFGEGSRLTVL.